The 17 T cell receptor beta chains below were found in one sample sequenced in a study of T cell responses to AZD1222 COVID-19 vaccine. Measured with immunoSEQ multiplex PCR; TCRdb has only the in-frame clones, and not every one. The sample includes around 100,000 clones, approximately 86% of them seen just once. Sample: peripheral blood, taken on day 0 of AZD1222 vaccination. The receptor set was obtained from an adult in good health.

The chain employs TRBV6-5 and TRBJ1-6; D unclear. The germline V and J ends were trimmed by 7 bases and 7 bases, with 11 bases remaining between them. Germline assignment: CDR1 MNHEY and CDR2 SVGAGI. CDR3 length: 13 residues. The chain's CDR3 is CASTSLGNSPLHF. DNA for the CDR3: TGTGCCAGCACGTCCCTAGGGAATTCACCCCTCCACTTT.

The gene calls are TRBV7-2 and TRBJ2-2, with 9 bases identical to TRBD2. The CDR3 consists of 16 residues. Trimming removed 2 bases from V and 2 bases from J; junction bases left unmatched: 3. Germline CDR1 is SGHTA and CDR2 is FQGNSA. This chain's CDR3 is CASSLRRGGNTGELFF. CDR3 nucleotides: TGTGCCAGCAGCTTACGGCGGGGGGGAAACACCGGGGAGCTGTTTTTT.

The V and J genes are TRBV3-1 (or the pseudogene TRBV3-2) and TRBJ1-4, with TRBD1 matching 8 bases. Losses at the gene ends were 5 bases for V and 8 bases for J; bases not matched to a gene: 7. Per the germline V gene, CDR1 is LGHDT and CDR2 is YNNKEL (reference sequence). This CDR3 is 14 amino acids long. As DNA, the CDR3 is TGTGCCAGCAGCACGGGACAGGCACGCGAAAAACTGTTTTTT. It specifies CASSTGQAREKLFF.

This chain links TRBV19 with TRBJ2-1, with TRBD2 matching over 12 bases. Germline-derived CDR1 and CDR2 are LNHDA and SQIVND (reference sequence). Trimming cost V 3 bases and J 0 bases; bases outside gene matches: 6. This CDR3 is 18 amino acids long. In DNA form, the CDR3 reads TGTGCCAGTAGTATCGGCCTAGCGGGAGGGAGCTCCTACAATGAGCAGTTCTTC. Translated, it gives CASSIGLAGGSSYNEQFF.

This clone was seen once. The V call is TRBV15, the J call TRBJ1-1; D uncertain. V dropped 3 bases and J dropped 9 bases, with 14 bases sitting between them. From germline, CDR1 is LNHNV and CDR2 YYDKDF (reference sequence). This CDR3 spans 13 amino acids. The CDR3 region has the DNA TGTGCCACCAGCAGTATCTTTTTTGTTAAAGCTTTCTTT. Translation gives CATSSIFFVKAFF.

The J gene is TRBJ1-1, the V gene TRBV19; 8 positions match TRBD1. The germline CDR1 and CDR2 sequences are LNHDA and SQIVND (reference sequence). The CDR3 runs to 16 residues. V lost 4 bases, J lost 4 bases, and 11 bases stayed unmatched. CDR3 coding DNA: TGTGCCAGTAGTACTCACCCGGGACAGGCAAGCACTGAAGCTTTCTTT. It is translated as CASSTHPGQASTEAFF.

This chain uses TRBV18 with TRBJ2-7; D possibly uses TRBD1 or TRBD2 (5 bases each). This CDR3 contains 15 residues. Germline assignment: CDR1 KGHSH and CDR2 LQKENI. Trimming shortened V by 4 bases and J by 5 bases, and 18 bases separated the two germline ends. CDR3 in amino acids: CASSQPGHHGDEQYF. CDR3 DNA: TGTGCCAGCTCACAGCCAGGACACCACGGGGACGAGCAGTACTTC.

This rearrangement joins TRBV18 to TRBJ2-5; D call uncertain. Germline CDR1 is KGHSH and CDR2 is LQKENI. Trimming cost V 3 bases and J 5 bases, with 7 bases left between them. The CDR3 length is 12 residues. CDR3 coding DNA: TGTGCCAGCTCACCGGGTATGGAGACCCAGTACTTC. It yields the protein CASSPGMETQYF.

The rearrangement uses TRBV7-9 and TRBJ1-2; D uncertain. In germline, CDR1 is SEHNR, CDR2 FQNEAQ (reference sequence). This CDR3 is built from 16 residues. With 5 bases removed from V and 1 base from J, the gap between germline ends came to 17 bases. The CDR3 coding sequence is TGTGCCAGCAGCCCGAACAGCCGGTACAATAACTATGGCTACACCTTC. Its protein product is CASSPNSRYNNYGYTF. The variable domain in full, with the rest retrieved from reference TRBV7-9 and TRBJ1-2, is DTGVSQNPRHKITKRGQNVTFRCDPISEHNRLYWYRQTLGQGPEFLTYFQNEAQLEKSRLLSDRFSAERPKGSFSTLEIQRTEQGDSAMYLCASSPNSRYNNYGYTFGSGTRLTVV.

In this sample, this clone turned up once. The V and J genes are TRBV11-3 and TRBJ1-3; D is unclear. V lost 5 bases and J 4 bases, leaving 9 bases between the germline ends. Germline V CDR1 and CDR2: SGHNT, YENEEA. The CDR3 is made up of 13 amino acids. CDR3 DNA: TGTGCCAGCAGCATAGGAGAGGGAAACACCATATATTTT. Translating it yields CASSIGEGNTIYF. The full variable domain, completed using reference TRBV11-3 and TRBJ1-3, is EAGVVQSPRYKIIEKKQPVAFWCNPISGHNTLYWYLQNLGQGPELLIRYENEEAVDDSQLPKDRFSAERLKGVDSTLKIQPAELGDSAVYLCASSIGEGNTIYFGEGSWLTVV.

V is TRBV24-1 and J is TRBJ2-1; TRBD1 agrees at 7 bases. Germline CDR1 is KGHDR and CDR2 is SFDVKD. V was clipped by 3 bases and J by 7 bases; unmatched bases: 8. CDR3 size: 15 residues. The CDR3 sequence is CATSDQTGSRNEQFF. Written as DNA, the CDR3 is TGTGCCACCAGTGATCAGACAGGGAGCAGGAATGAGCAGTTCTTC.

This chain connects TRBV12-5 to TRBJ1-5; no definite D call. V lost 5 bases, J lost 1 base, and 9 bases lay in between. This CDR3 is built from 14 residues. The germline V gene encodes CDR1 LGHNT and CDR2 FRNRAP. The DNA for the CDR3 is TGTGCTAGTGGTCTCAAACCCAGCAATCAGCCCCAGCATTTT. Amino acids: CASGLKPSNQPQHF.

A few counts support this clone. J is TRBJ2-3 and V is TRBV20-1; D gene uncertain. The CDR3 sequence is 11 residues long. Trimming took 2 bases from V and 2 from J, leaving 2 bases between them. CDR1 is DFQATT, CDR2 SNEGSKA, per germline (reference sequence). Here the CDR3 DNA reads TGCAGTGCTAGATACACAGATACGCAGTATTTT. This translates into CSARYTDTQYF.

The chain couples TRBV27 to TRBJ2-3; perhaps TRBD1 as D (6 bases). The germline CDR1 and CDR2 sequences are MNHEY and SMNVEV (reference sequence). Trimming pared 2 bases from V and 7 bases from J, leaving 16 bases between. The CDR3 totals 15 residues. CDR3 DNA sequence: TGTGCCAGCAGTTTAAGGGGGATCGATATAAATACGCAGTATTTT. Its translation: CASSLRGIDINTQYF.

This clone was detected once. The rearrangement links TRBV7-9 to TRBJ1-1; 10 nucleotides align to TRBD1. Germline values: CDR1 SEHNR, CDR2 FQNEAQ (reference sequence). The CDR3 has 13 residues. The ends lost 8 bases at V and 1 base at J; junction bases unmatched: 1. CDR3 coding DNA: TGTGCCAGCGGGACAGGGGCGAACACTGAAGCTTTCTTT. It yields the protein CASGTGANTEAFF.

CDR3 nucleotide sequence: TGTGCCAGCAGTTCCAGCACAGATACGCAGTATTTT. Amino acids: CASSSSTDTQYF. J is TRBJ2-3 and V is TRBV6-2 or TRBV6-3; D ambiguous. Germline V lookup: CDR1 MNHEY, CDR2 SVGEGT. V lost 4 bases and J 0 bases, leaving 2 bases between the germline ends. This CDR3 region has 12 residues.

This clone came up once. The CDR3 sequence is CASSLSTGNEKLFF. DNA for the CDR3: TGTGCCAGCAGCTTATCAACGGGTAATGAAAAACTGTTTTTT. V is TRBV11-3 and J is TRBJ1-4; D gene ambiguous. The CDR3 spans 14 residues. Trimming shortened V by 2 bases and J by 4 bases, and 8 bases separated the two germline ends. The germline CDR1 and CDR2 sequences are SGHNT and YENEEA.